The 29 T cell receptor beta chains listed next were all sequenced from one sample in a study of cytomegalovirus exposure and HLA in healthy donors (dated by TCRdb to about 2017). Libraries were built with the immunoSEQ multiplex PCR assay. For the multiplex PCR, a mixture combining 60 forward primers for TCR Vbeta segments and 13 reverse primers for TCR Jbeta segments was used. Not all clones reach the TCRdb copy of this immuneACCESS table, which keeps in-frame sequences only. Checked studies attribute under half of the gap to unresolved V genes and leave the rest unexplained. The sample data list 150,000 or so clones, and more than 60% of these were observed just once. 2% to 3% of the sample rests with the top ten. Sequenced input: PBMCs. The receptors here all came from a human donor in good health.

This rearrangement joins TRBV4-3 to TRBJ2-1, with 11 bases fitting TRBD2. There are 16 residues in the CDR3. J lost 8 bases, V lost 0 bases, and 6 bases had no gene match. Germline CDR1 and CDR2: LGHNA and YSLEER. The CDR3 nucleotides read TGCGCCAGCAGCCAAGAGACTAGCGGGGAAAACGATGAGCAGTTCTTC. It specifies CASSQETSGENDEQFF.

The chain has TRBV19 and TRBJ1-1; TRBD1 aligns across 7 bases. This CDR3 region has 14 residues. The germline gives CDR1 LNHDA, CDR2 SQIVND (reference sequence). V was pared by 7 bases and J by 1 base, with 6 bases of the junction left unmatched. The DNA of the CDR3 is TGTGCCAGTAAACTGGGACAGCAGAACACTGAAGCTTTCTTT. It yields the protein CASKLGQQNTEAFF.

The chain carries TRBV29-1 and TRBJ1-2; 10 nucleotides agree with TRBD1. The CDR3 is 13 residues long. V was pared by 6 bases and J by 5 bases, with 6 bases of the junction left unmatched. Germline values: CDR1 SQVTM, CDR2 ANQGSEA. The CDR3 sequence: CSVPRTGGYGYTF. The CDR3 DNA is TGCAGCGTGCCCCGGACAGGGGGATATGGCTACACCTTC.

This rearrangement joins TRBV7-9 to TRBJ1-5, with 8 bases fitting TRBD1. V dropped 1 base and J dropped 5; count of bases not matched to a gene: 7. The CDR3 consists of 16 residues. Germline-derived CDR1 and CDR2 are SEHNR and FQNEAQ (reference sequence). CDR3 sequence: CASSLGAGGPYQPQHF. In nucleotides, the CDR3 is TGTGCCAGCAGCTTAGGAGCAGGGGGCCCCTATCAGCCCCAGCATTTT.

This clone appeared a single time. The chain joins TRBV25-1 to TRBJ1-4, with TRBD1 as a possible D gene (5 bases). This CDR3 has 16 residues. CDR1 is MGHDK, CDR2 SYGVNS, per germline. V lost 2 bases to trimming and J lost 5 bases, with 15 bases between them. The CDR3 DNA sequence: TGTGCCAGCAGTGAAAGTAGTGGGGCCGCGAATGAAAAACTGTTTTTT. Its protein is CASSESSGAANEKLFF.

This clone was picked up one time. CDR3 loop: CASSKDSWETQYF. The CDR3 bases are TGTGCCAGTAGTAAGGACAGTTGGGAGACCCAGTACTTC. The J gene is TRBJ2-5, the V gene TRBV19; weak D call: TRBD1 (6 bases). V lost 4 bases to trimming and J lost 5 bases, with 11 bases between them. The CDR3 runs to 13 residues. The germline V gene encodes CDR1 LNHDA and CDR2 SQIVND (reference sequence).

V gene TRBV5-4 combines with J gene TRBJ2-7; D remains ambiguous. The CDR3 extends over 14 amino acids. The germline V and J ends were trimmed by 1 base and 0 bases, with 8 bases remaining between them. The germline V gene encodes CDR1 SGHNT and CDR2 YYREEE (reference sequence). The CDR3 here is CASSLLGSSYEQYF. In nucleotides, the CDR3 is TGTGCCAGCAGCTTGCTGGGCTCCTCCTACGAGCAGTACTTC.

This clone was recorded a few times. CDR3 DNA: TGCGCCAGCAGCCAAGAGGCAGCAACTAATGAAAAACTGTTTTTT. Translated, it gives CASSQEAATNEKLFF. The chain joins TRBV4-1 to TRBJ1-4; D unclear. V was cut by 0 bases and J by 0 bases, with 5 bases left in between. Per germline, CDR1 MGHRA and CDR2 YSYEKL. The CDR3 sequence is 15 residues long.

V and J are TRBV19 and TRBJ2-3; the D gene is possibly TRBD1 (6 bases). The germline V gene has CDR1 LNHDA and CDR2 SQIVND (reference sequence). This CDR3 comprises 16 residues. Trimming took off 3 bases at V and 0 bases at J, with 13 bases between the two ends. The DNA for the CDR3 is TGTGCCAGTAGTATCGGGACATATGCTAGCACAGATACGCAGTATTTT. Residues: CASSIGTYASTDTQYF.

The chain carries TRBV2 and TRBJ2-7; 14 nucleotides align to TRBD2. From germline, CDR1 is SNHLY and CDR2 FYNNEI. The CDR3 sequence is 18 residues long. J gave up 0 bases and V 7 bases, and 11 bases lay outside the gene matches. The CDR3 DNA follows: TGTGCCAGCACCGAAGGGACTAGCGGGGGTTACCTCTCCTACGAGCAGTACTTC. It specifies CASTEGTSGGYLSYEQYF.

The chain couples TRBV29-1 to TRBJ2-2, with 16 bases that match TRBD2. The V gene's germline CDR1 is SQVTM and CDR2 ANQGSEA. Unmatched junction bases numbered 9, after V lost 7 bases and J lost 7 bases. The CDR3 covers 16 residues. This CDR3 reads CSARGLAGGRGGELFF. CDR3 DNA sequence: TGCAGCGCCAGGGGACTAGCGGGGGGGCGTGGCGGGGAGCTGTTTTTT.

The rearrangement links TRBV15 to TRBJ2-5; 9 nucleotides agree with TRBD2. In germline, CDR1 is LNHNV, CDR2 YYDKDF (reference sequence). The CDR3 sequence is 19 residues long. Trimming at V came to 0 bases and at J to 0 bases, leaving 11 bases not matched to a gene. CDR3 protein: CATSRDRASGDLYQETQYF. DNA for the CDR3: TGTGCCACCAGCAGAGATAGGGCTAGCGGGGACCTGTACCAAGAGACCCAGTACTTC.

The rearrangement joins TRBV5-1 to TRBJ2-3; TRBD1 agrees at 10 bases. CDR3 length: 15 amino acids. The V and J ends lost 4 bases and 4 bases, in that order; junction bases with no gene match: 6. Germline V gene data show CDR1 as SGHRS and CDR2 as YFSETQ. The CDR3 region is CASSGTGVSADTQYF. The CDR3 DNA is TGCGCCAGCAGCGGGACAGGGGTTTCCGCAGATACGCAGTATTTT.

The genes are TRBV28 and TRBJ2-1, with D perhaps TRBD1 (5 bases). V lost 8 bases and J 3 bases, leaving 17 bases between the germline ends. The CDR3 length is 15 residues. Germline V gene sequence: CDR1 MDHEN, CDR2 SYDVKM. The CDR3 loop is CASRSFDSLYNEQFF. As DNA, the CDR3 is TGTGCCAGCCGTTCATTCGACAGTCTCTACAATGAGCAGTTCTTC.

CDR3 DNA sequence: TGTGCCATCAGTGAGTCGCAGGCAGGGGGATGGACTGAAGCTTTCTTT. Translating gives CAISESQAGGWTEAFF. The chain uses TRBV10-3 and TRBJ1-1, with 7 bases that match TRBD1. CDR3 length: 16 amino acids. J lost 5 bases, V lost 0 bases, and 9 bases had no gene match. The germline gives CDR1 ENHRY, CDR2 SYGVKD.

This clone has only a few counts. The chain joins TRBV18 to TRBJ2-2; the match to TRBD1 covers 7 bases. Trimming removed 2 bases from V and 4 bases from J; junction bases left unmatched: 4. The CDR3 is made up of 15 amino acids. Germline CDR1 reads KGHSH; CDR2 reads LQKENI. The CDR3 sequence: CASSPITGVTGELFF. CDR3 nucleotide sequence: TGTGCCAGCTCACCAATCACAGGGGTCACCGGGGAGCTGTTTTTT.

The chain carries TRBV27 and TRBJ2-7, with D uncertain. V shed 6 bases and J shed 2 bases, with 11 bases lying between them. Germline V gives CDR1 MNHEY, CDR2 SMNVEV (reference sequence). This CDR3 is 13 amino acids long. Here the CDR3 reads CASSLTYTYEQYF. Written as DNA, the CDR3 is TGTGCCAGCAGCCTGACATATACCTACGAGCAGTACTTC.

The V and J genes are TRBV2 and TRBJ2-5, with TRBD2 identical over 10 bases. This CDR3 contains 15 residues. With 5 bases clipped from V and 1 base from J, the junction kept 4 bases outside the gene matches. Germline assignment: CDR1 SNHLY and CDR2 FYNNEI. CDR3 coding DNA: TGTGCCAGCAGTCCTAGGACTAGCGGCCAAGAGACCCAGTACTTC. Translated: CASSPRTSGQETQYF.

V gene TRBV9 combines with J gene TRBJ2-3, with 15 bases matching TRBD2. Looked up from germline, CDR1 is SGDLS and CDR2 is YYNGEE. V dropped 3 bases and J dropped 2; count of bases not matched to a gene: 7. CDR3 length: 18 residues. CDR3 sequence reads: CASSAGLAGGLATDTQYF. CDR3 nucleotide sequence: TGTGCCAGCAGCGCCGGACTAGCGGGGGGGCTGGCCACAGATACGCAGTATTTT.

The rearrangement links TRBV9 to TRBJ1-3; TRBD1 aligns across 8 bases. In germline, CDR1 is SGDLS, CDR2 YYNGEE. The CDR3 is made up of 15 amino acids. V gave up 0 bases and J gave up 3 bases; unmatched junction bases: 2. The DNA for the CDR3 is TGTGCCAGCAGCGTAGGACAGGGGCATGGAAACACCATATATTTT. It yields the protein CASSVGQGHGNTIYF.

The genes are TRBV5-6 and TRBJ2-2; 8 nucleotides align to TRBD1. Germline loops: CDR1 SGHDT, CDR2 YYEEEE. The CDR3 extends over 14 amino acids. The trim removed 7 bases at V and 6 bases at J, leaving 8 bases unmatched. In DNA, the CDR3 is TGTGCCAGCGGACGACAGGGGTTTCCCGGGGAGCTGTTTTTT. Translating it yields CASGRQGFPGELFF. The full variable domain, with the rest looked up from reference TRBV5-6 and TRBJ2-2, is DAGVTQSPTHLIKTRGQQVTLRCSPKSGHDTVSWYQQALGQGPQFIFQYYEEEERQRGNFPDRFSGHQFPNYSSELNVNALLLGDSALYLCASGRQGFPGELFFGEGSRLTVL.

The V and J genes are TRBV7-8 and TRBJ2-7, with TRBD1 identical over 11 bases. The length of the CDR3 is 16 residues. Germline-derived CDR1 and CDR2 are SGHVS and FQNEAQ. The V gene end was trimmed by 0 bases and the J gene end by 2 bases; junction bases not matched to a gene: 3. The CDR3 nucleotides read TGTGCCAGCAGCTTAGCGGGGGGACAGGGGGCCTACGAGCAGTACTTC. Its protein product is CASSLAGGQGAYEQYF.

CDR3 nucleotide sequence: TGCACCAGCCGGGCTAGCGTTGGGGCAAAAGAGACCCAGTACTTC. Its translation is CTSRASVGAKETQYF. This chain connects TRBV1 to TRBJ2-5; the table's D call, TRBD2, was not checked against the DNA. TRBV1 is noted as a pseudogene. The CDR3 extends over 15 amino acids.

The rearrangement joins TRBV11-3 to TRBJ2-7; 8 bases match TRBD1. The CDR3 loop spans 15 amino acids. In germline, CDR1 is SGHNT, CDR2 YENEEA. The V segment lost 5 bases and the J segment 2 bases; nucleotides outside the gene matches: 8. The CDR3 spells CASSPGQGQTYEQYF. The DNA of the CDR3 is TGTGCCAGCAGCCCCGGACAGGGTCAAACCTACGAGCAGTACTTC. Supplemented by reference TRBV11-3 and TRBJ2-7, the full variable domain reads EAGVVQSPRYKIIEKKQPVAFWCNPISGHNTLYWYLQNLGQGPELLIRYENEEAVDDSQLPKDRFSAERLKGVDSTLKIQPAELGDSAVYLCASSPGQGQTYEQYFGPGTRLTVT.

The V call is TRBV7-3, the J call TRBJ2-2; D call uncertain. The CDR3 consists of 15 residues. Trimming pared 2 bases from V and 1 base from J, leaving 8 bases between. Germline CDR1 is SGHTA and CDR2 is FQGTGA. CDR3 nucleotides: TGTGCCAGCAGCTTAGATAGAATGAACACCGGGGAGCTGTTTTTT. The encoded protein is CASSLDRMNTGELFF.

V usage is TRBV7-8 and J usage is TRBJ2-2, with D possibly matching TRBD1 (5 bases). Germline V gene sequence: CDR1 SGHVS, CDR2 FQNEAQ. The V and J ends lost 7 bases and 7 bases respectively, with 19 bases between them. The CDR3 has 15 residues. CDR3 coding DNA: TGTGCCAGCACCCCCTCCAGGGTTGTTATCGGGGAGCTGTTTTTT. This translates into CASTPSRVVIGELFF.

The J gene is TRBJ2-7, the V gene TRBV7-2; D may be TRBD2 (6 bases). Germline V lookup: CDR1 SGHTA, CDR2 FQGNSA. The CDR3 runs to 15 residues. V was clipped by 5 bases and J by 2 bases, with 16 bases between them. CDR3 sequence reads: CASSPFGGEAYEQYF. DNA for the CDR3: TGTGCCAGCAGCCCCTTTGGCGGGGAAGCCTACGAGCAGTACTTC.

V and J are TRBV29-1 and TRBJ2-6, with D unresolved. The CDR3 consists of 14 residues. Trimming took 4 bases from V and 0 from J, leaving 7 bases between them. The germline V gene has CDR1 SQVTM and CDR2 ANQGSEA. CDR3 amino acids: CSVAQYSGANVLTF. In DNA, the CDR3 is TGCAGCGTTGCACAGTACTCTGGGGCCAACGTCCTGACTTTC.

CDR3 in DNA: TGTGCCAGCAGTTCCTCCCCAGAGGTCTATAGCAATCAGCCCCAGCATTTT. It yields the protein CASSSSPEVYSNQPQHF. The chain carries TRBV27 and TRBJ1-5; no clear D. The length of the CDR3 is 17 residues. The V end was cut by 4 bases, the J end by 0 bases, with 16 bases between. Germline values: CDR1 MNHEY, CDR2 SMNVEV (reference sequence).